These 21 T cell receptor beta chains were sequenced from one sample in a study of T cell changes during pregnancy in multiple sclerosis. The table came from immunoSEQ multiplex PCR; TCRdb's copy has only in-frame clones and leaves some out. Of under 45,000 clones listed, 96% are singletons. The material was peripheral blood, obtained in the second trimester of pregnancy. Receptors were obtained from a female donor with multiple sclerosis, enrolled in a pregnancy study.

The rearrangement links TRBV6-1 to TRBJ2-1; TRBD2 agrees at 8 bases. Germline trimming cut 11 bases from V and 6 bases from J; bases unmatched to any gene: 9. Germline V gives CDR1 MNHNS, CDR2 SASEGT. The CDR3 contains 13 residues. The DNA of the CDR3 is TGTGCCTTAGCAGCGGGAGTCCCCAATGAGCAGTTCTTC. Encoded protein: CALAAGVPNEQFF.

The gene calls are TRBV7-3 and TRBJ2-2, with 7 bases matching TRBD2. Trimming cost V 4 bases and J 1 base; bases outside gene matches: 6. The V gene's germline CDR1 is SGHTA and CDR2 FQGTGA. The CDR3 sequence is 16 residues long. Here the CDR3 DNA reads TGTGCCAGCAGCTCACGGGGCGGGAGGAACACCGGGGAGCTGTTTTTT. Amino acid sequence: CASSSRGGRNTGELFF.

The gene calls are TRBV6-6 and TRBJ2-7; 8 bases fit TRBD2. The CDR3 spans 15 residues. Germline lookup yields CDR1 MNHNY and CDR2 SVGAGI (reference sequence). V shed 8 bases and J 1 base; nucleotides not matched to a gene: 10. CDR3 residues: CASQQGTSISYEQYF. The CDR3 region has the DNA TGTGCCAGCCAACAAGGGACTAGTATTTCCTACGAGCAGTACTTC.

This chain links TRBV6-1 with TRBJ2-1; a weak D match, TRBD1 (6 bases). With 1 base removed from V and 4 bases from J, the gap between germline ends came to 8 bases. This CDR3 comprises 14 residues. Germline loops: CDR1 MNHNS, CDR2 SASEGT. The CDR3 DNA reads TGTGCCAGCAGTGAAGGGCAGGGGTACAATGAGCAGTTCTTC. This gives the protein CASSEGQGYNEQFF.

This chain uses TRBV5-1 with TRBJ1-1; D is uncertain. This CDR3 region has 13 residues. V shed 6 bases and J shed 1 base, with 10 bases lying between them. Germline CDR1 is SGHRS and CDR2 is YFSETQ. This CDR3 is CASTPEENTEAFF. The CDR3 nucleotides read TGCGCCAGCACCCCGGAGGAGAACACTGAAGCTTTCTTT. Complete variable domain (other parts from reference TRBV5-1 and TRBJ1-1): KAGVTQTPRYLIKTRGQQVTLSCSPISGHRSVSWYQQTPGQGLQFLFEYFSETQRNKGNFPGRFSGRQFSNSRSEMNVSTLELGDSALYLCASTPEENTEAFFGQGTRLTVV.

This sequence joins TRBV6-5 and TRBJ2-5; D is perhaps TRBD1 (6 bases). The CDR3 covers 15 residues. In germline, CDR1 is MNHEY, CDR2 SVGAGI. The ends were cut back, 5 bases at V and 3 bases at J, with 16 bases in the middle. The CDR3 DNA sequence: TGTGCCAGCAGTCGATACAGGGATCGTAAAGAGACCCAGTACTTC. It yields the protein CASSRYRDRKETQYF.

V usage is TRBV5-1 and J usage is TRBJ2-3, with D perhaps TRBD2 (5 bases). V shed 2 bases and J shed 5 bases, with 15 bases lying between them. This CDR3 is 15 amino acids long. Germline V CDR1 and CDR2: SGHRS, YFSETQ. The CDR3 coding sequence is TGCGCCAGCAGCTTCTCGGCGGGCCTCGGAGATACGCAGTATTTT. Translating it yields CASSFSAGLGDTQYF.

CDR3 in DNA: TGTGCCAGCAGCTCGGGACAGGGGGGAGTAAGCACTGAAGCTTTCTTT. Translating it yields CASSSGQGGVSTEAFF. The rearrangement uses TRBV11-1 and TRBJ1-1, with TRBD1 identical over 11 bases. V trimming: 4 bases; J trimming: 4 bases; junction bases outside the gene matches: 8. This CDR3 comprises 16 residues. From germline, CDR1 is SGHAT and CDR2 FQDESV (reference sequence).

This clone was seen only once. This chain links TRBV4-1 with TRBJ2-2; 9 nucleotides match TRBD1. This CDR3 comprises 16 residues. After removal of 2 bases from V and 6 bases from J, the junction contained 7 bases not matched to a gene. Per the germline V gene, CDR1 is MGHRA and CDR2 is YSYEKL. CDR3 in amino acids: CASSQLRGQGPGELFF. The CDR3 DNA follows: TGCGCCAGCAGCCAATTGAGGGGACAGGGCCCCGGGGAGCTGTTTTTT.

The chain joins TRBV10-2 to TRBJ1-1, with 8 positions matching TRBD1. Germline values: CDR1 WSHSY, CDR2 SAAADI. The CDR3 has 13 residues. V shed 7 bases, J shed 8 bases, and the junction held 9 bases outside the gene matches. CDR3 sequence (DNA): TGCGCCAGCACCATACAGGGGGTGAGGGAAGCTTTCTTT. Amino acids: CASTIQGVREAFF.

This rearrangement joins TRBV6-5 to TRBJ2-7; D remains unclear. This CDR3 is 14 amino acids long. Trimming removed 0 bases at V and 0 bases at J, with 6 bases between. Germline assignment: CDR1 MNHEY and CDR2 SVGAGI. The CDR3 coding sequence is TGTGCCAGCAGTTACTCTGGCAACTCCTACGAGCAGTACTTC. Translated, it gives CASSYSGNSYEQYF.

The genes are TRBV6-1 and TRBJ2-7, with D possibly being TRBD1 (6 bases). The CDR3 is 13 amino acids. CDR1 MNHNS and CDR2 SASEGT come from the germline V gene. V was clipped by 3 bases and J by 6 bases, with 12 bases between them. The CDR3 region is CASSDQDSGEQYF. The DNA for the CDR3 is TGTGCCAGCAGTGATCAGGACAGTGGCGAGCAGTACTTC.

The chain uses TRBV5-1 and TRBJ2-7; TRBD1 aligns across 9 bases. Germline V gene lookup returns CDR1 SGHRS and CDR2 YFSETQ. The V gene end was trimmed by 4 bases and the J gene end by 3 bases; junction bases not matched to a gene: 20. The CDR3 is 19 residues long. As DNA, the CDR3 is TGCGCCAGCAGCAGGAGACAGGGGGGCGCGTGGACTAGTAGCTACGAGCAGTACTTC. This sequence encodes CASSRRQGGAWTSSYEQYF.

This clone was found once. Written as DNA, the CDR3 is TGTGCCAGCAGTTACTCGGGGAGCAGGACTGAAGCTTTCTTT. Its protein is CASSYSGSRTEAFF. The V and J genes are TRBV6-6 and TRBJ1-1; D remains ambiguous. V gave up 0 bases and J gave up 5 bases, with 10 bases separating them. Germline CDR1 reads MNHNY; CDR2 reads SVGAGI (reference sequence). This CDR3 contains 14 residues.

The chain links TRBV6-5 to TRBJ2-5, with 11 bases that match TRBD1. Trimming at V came to 6 bases and at J to 5 bases, leaving 8 bases not matched to a gene. Germline assignment: CDR1 MNHEY and CDR2 SVGAGI. The length of the CDR3 is 15 residues. The CDR3 nucleotides read TGTGCCAGCAGCCCCGGACAGGGGGCCTGGGAGACCCAGTACTTC. Translating it yields CASSPGQGAWETQYF.

The DNA of the CDR3 is TGTGCCATCACCCGGACAGGGGCCTCCACCGGGGAGCTGTTTTTT. This encodes CAITRTGASTGELFF. V gene TRBV10-3 combines with J gene TRBJ2-2; 9 positions agree with TRBD1. The CDR3 runs to 15 residues. The germline V gene encodes CDR1 ENHRY and CDR2 SYGVKD. V dropped 7 bases and J dropped 4; count of bases not matched to a gene: 7.

This clone was seen once. The gene calls are TRBV9 and TRBJ1-1, with 7 positions matching TRBD1. The CDR3 has 14 amino acids. Germline CDR1 SGDLS, CDR2 YYNGEE. V lost 4 bases and J lost 4; bases outside the gene matches: 7. The CDR3 DNA sequence: TGTGCCAGCAGCACCACCCAGGGGGTCACTGAAGCTTTCTTT. Translation gives CASSTTQGVTEAFF.

This rearrangement joins TRBV6-5 to TRBJ2-1; 10 nucleotides agree with TRBD2. The CDR3 is 12 amino acids. The germline V gene has CDR1 MNHEY and CDR2 SVGAGI. Losses at the gene ends were 6 bases for V and 10 bases for J; bases not matched to a gene: 3. CDR3 sequence: CASSKLAGEQFF. DNA of the CDR3: TGTGCCAGCAGCAAACTAGCGGGAGAGCAGTTCTTC.

The chain carries TRBV6-6 and TRBJ1-1; D unresolved. Trimming left V 0 bases short and J 4 bases short, with 9 bases between. This CDR3 spans 14 amino acids. Germline loops: CDR1 MNHNY, CDR2 SVGAGI (reference sequence). CDR3 loop: CASSYSRVGTEAFF. The CDR3 bases are TGTGCCAGCAGTTACTCGAGGGTTGGCACTGAAGCTTTCTTT.

This clone was detected once. The chain links TRBV4-3 to TRBJ2-7; 7 positions match TRBD1. V shed 5 bases, J shed 0 bases, and the junction held 10 bases outside the gene matches. The CDR3 contains 16 residues. CDR1 is LGHNA and CDR2 is YSLEER in the germline V gene. The CDR3 is CASSSTLWDSSYEQYF. DNA of the CDR3: TGCGCCAGCAGCTCTACCCTTTGGGACAGCTCCTACGAGCAGTACTTC.

This clone is a singleton in its sample. V is TRBV7-2 and J is TRBJ2-7; 8 bases align to TRBD1. Germline V gene sequence: CDR1 SGHTA, CDR2 FQGNSA. The junction had 10 bases not matched to a gene; V was cut back by 4 bases and J by 2 bases. The CDR3 is made up of 16 amino acids. The CDR3 nucleotides are TGTGCCAGCAGCTCCCGGTGGGGACAGGTGACCTACGAGCAGTACTTC. This sequence encodes CASSSRWGQVTYEQYF.